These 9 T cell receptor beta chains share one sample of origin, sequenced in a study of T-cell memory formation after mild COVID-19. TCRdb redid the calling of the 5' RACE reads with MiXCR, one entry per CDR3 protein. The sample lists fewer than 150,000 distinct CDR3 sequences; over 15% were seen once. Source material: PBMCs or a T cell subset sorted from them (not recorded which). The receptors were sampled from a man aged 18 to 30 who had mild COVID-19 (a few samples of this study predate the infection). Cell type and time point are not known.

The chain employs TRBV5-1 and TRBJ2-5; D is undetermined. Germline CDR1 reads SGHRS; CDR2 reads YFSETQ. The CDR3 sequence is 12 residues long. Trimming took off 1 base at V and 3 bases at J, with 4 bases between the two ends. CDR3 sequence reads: CASSLPEETQYF. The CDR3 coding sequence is TGCGCCAGCAGCTTGCCAGAAGAGACCCAGTACTTC.

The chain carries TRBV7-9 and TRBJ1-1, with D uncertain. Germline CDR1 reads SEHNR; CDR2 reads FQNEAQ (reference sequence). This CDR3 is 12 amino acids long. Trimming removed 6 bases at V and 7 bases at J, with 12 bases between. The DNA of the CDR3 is TGTGCCAGCAGTCTCCAAGGGTTTGAAGCTTTCTTT. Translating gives CASSLQGFEAFF.

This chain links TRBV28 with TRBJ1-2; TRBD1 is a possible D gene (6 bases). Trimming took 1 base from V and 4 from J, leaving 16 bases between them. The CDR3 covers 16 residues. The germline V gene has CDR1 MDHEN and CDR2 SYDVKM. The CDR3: CASSLFLIGQSYGYTF. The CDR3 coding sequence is TGTGCCAGCAGTTTATTTTTAATTGGACAGTCCTATGGCTACACCTTC.

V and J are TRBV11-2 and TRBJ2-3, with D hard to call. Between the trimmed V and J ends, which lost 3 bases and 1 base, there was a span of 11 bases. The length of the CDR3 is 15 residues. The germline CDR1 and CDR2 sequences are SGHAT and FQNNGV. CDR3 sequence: CASSFGPHRTDTQYF. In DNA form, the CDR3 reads TGTGCCAGCAGCTTCGGACCCCACCGCACAGATACGCAGTATTTT. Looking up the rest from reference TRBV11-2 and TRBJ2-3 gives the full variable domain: EAGVAQSPRYKIIEKRQSVAFWCNPISGHATLYWYQQILGQGPKLLIQFQNNGVVDDSQLPKDRFSAERLKGVDSTLKIQPAKLEDSAVYLCASSFGPHRTDTQYFGPGTRLTVL.

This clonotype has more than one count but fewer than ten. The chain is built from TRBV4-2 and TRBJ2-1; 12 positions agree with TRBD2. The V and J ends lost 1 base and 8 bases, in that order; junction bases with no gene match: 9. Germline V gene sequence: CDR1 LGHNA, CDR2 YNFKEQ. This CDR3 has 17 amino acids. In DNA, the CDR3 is TGTGCCAGCAGCCAAGCTCCCATGCTAGCGGGGGGGGATGAGCAGTTCTTC. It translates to CASSQAPMLAGGDEQFF.

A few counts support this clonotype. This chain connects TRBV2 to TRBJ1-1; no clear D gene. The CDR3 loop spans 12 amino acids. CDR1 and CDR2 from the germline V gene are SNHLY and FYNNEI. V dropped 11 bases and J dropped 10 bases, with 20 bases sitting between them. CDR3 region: CASIRAMPGAFF. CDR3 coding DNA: TGTGCCTCGATCCGAGCGATGCCAGGAGCTTTCTTT.

The CDR3 nucleotides read TGTGCCAGCAGTGAGGGATTGTGGAATTCACCCCTCCACTTT. It translates to CASSEGLWNSPLHF. The chain combines TRBV9 with TRBJ1-6, with D uncertain. Trimming took off 5 bases at V and 7 bases at J, with 13 bases between the two ends. Germline V lookup: CDR1 SGDLS, CDR2 YYNGEE. The CDR3 totals 14 residues.

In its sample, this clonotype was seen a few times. The CDR3 nucleotides are TGCGCCAGCAGCCAAGGCCCCTCAGATACGCAGTATTTT. Its protein is CASSQGPSDTQYF. This rearrangement joins TRBV4-3 to TRBJ2-3; D gene uncertain. The CDR3 extends over 13 amino acids. From germline, CDR1 is LGHNA and CDR2 YSLEER. V lost 1 base, J lost 4 bases, and 6 bases lay in between.

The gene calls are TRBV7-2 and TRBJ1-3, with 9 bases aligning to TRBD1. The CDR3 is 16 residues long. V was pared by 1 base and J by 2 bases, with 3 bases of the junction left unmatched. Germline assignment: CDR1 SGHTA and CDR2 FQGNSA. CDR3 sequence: CASSLGGTGTGNTIYF. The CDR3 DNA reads TGTGCCAGCAGCTTAGGGGGGACAGGGACTGGAAACACCATATATTTT.